A selection of T cell receptor beta chains follows, all from one sample in a study of blood T cells in healthy people across ages. Each CDR3 protein is one row after TCRdb ran MiXCR on the 5' RACE reads. The repertoire consists of about 780,000 distinct CDR3 sequences, with approximately 24% occurring once and the leading ten covering less than 3.5%. This sample also belongs to another study, concerning T cells of mothers and their children.

The sequenced sample was blood. The origin of the receptors is a boy under 18 in good health. Each CDR3 is given with its conserved first and last residue.

v_call cdr3_aa
TRBV30 CAWSGAGGTMKEAFF
TRBV10-3 CAISEDGNIQYF
TRBV28 CASSPPGQGGSHEQYF
TRBV19 CASSIQGSRGPAFF
TRBV5-6 CASSHSGGSYEQYF
TRBV29-1 CSVAADRLDGYTF
TRBV9 CASSLTSVSLSYNEQFF
TRBV5-1 CASSPLTLDEQYF
TRBV5-1 CASSASGSSYEQYF
TRBV12-3/TRBV12-4 CASSLTSLVSADTQYF
TRBV6-5 CASWRGADEQFF
TRBV13 CASSPPPGDLETQYF
TRBV10-3 CAISPIDRVKGEQYF
TRBV6-5 CASSYARRTNTGELFF
TRBV12-3/TRBV12-4 CASSPPGGQGPNEQYF
TRBV20-1 CSARVWAGTQETQYF
TRBV12-3/TRBV12-4 CASSLVAAYEQYF
TRBV29-1 CSVDSQVKGYTF
TRBV4-1 CASSRPTGNRRNEKLFF
TRBV11-1 CASSLNRDYGYTF
TRBV5-5 CASSLDYSTGNTIYF
TRBV6-5 CASSYKQITNYGYTF